This T cell receptor beta chain was sequenced in a study of cytomegalovirus exposure and HLA in healthy donors. Study outcomes and limitations: Later analysis associated a missense DCLRE1C variant with TCR beta V- and J-gene trimming.

With regard to this clone: Antigen unknown.

In the PCR, 60 Vbeta and 13 Jbeta primers were used. The assay was immunoSEQ multiplex PCR, and TCRdb's table has in-frame clones only and misses some. The data contain about 120,000 clones, 65% to 80% of them singletons. V gave up 4 bases and J gave up 0 bases, with 13 bases separating them. The CDR3 is 15 amino acids. CDR1 is MDHEN and CDR2 is SYDVKM in the germline V gene. This receptor was identified in a male donor in good health and CMV-seropositive. This chain joins TRBV28 and TRBJ2-7, with no clear D. The sequencing sample was made of PBMCs. The CDR3 nucleotides are TGTGCCAGCAGTTCTCGACGGGTTCTCTCCTACGAGCAGTACTTC. Translating it yields CASSSRRVLSYEQYF.